This T cell receptor beta chain was recovered during a study of long-term antiretroviral therapy in people with HIV. Survey level was the resolution at which the v3.0 immunoSEQ assay ran. Assay: immunoSEQ multiplex PCR; the TCRdb copy retains only in-frame clones and omits some. Among about 32,000 clones listed, over 90% were seen once. J gave up 5 bases and V 2 bases, and 6 bases lay outside the gene matches. The germline V gene encodes CDR1 ENHRY and CDR2 SYGVKD. CDR3 length: 15 residues. The origin of this receptor is a woman in her fifties or sixties with HIV. V gene TRBV10-3 combines with J gene TRBJ1-5; 7 positions agree with TRBD1. The source was unsorted PBMCs, collected 4.1 years after starting antiretroviral therapy. Written as DNA, the CDR3 is TGTGCCATCAGTGAGGCCGAACAGGGGTATCAGCCCCAGCATTTT. Amino acid sequence: CAISEAEQGYQPQHF.